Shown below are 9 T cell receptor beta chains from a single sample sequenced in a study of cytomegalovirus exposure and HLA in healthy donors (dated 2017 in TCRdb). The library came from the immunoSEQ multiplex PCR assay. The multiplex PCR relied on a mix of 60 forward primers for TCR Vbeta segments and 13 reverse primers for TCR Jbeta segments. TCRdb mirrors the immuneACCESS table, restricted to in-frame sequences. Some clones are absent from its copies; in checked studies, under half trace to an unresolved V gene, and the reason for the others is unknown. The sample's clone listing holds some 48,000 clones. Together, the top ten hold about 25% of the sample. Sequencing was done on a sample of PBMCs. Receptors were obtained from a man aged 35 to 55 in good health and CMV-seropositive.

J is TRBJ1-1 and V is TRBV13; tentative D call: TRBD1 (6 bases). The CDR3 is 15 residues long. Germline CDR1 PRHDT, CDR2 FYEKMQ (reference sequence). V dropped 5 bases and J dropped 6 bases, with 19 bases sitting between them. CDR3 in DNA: TGTGCCAGCAGCACCACAGGGTCCGCCTTGCCTGAAGCTTTCTTT. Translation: CASSTTGSALPEAFF. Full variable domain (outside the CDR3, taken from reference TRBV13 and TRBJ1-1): AAGVIQSPRHLIKEKRETATLKCYPIPRHDTVYWYQQGPGQDPQFLISFYEKMQSDKGSIPDRFSAQQFSDYHSELNMSSLELGDSALYFCASSTTGSALPEAFFGQGTRLTVV.

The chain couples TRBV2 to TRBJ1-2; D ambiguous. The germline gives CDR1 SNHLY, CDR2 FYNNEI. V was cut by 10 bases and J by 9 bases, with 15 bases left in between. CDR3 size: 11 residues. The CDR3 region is CATWVGRRYTF. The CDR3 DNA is TGTGCCACCTGGGTAGGGAGACGCTACACCTTC.

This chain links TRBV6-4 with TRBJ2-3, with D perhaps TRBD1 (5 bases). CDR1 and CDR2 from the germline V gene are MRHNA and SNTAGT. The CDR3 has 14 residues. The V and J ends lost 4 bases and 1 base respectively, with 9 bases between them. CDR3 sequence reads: CASSAIGGTDTQYF. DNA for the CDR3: TGTGCCAGCAGTGCGATAGGGGGCACAGATACGCAGTATTTT.

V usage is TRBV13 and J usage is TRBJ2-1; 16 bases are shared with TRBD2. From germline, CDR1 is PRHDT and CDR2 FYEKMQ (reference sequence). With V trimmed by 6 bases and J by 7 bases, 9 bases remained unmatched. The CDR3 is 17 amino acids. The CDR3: CASRSGTSGRAGNEQFF. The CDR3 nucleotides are TGTGCCAGCAGGTCCGGGACTAGCGGGAGGGCAGGAAATGAGCAGTTCTTC.

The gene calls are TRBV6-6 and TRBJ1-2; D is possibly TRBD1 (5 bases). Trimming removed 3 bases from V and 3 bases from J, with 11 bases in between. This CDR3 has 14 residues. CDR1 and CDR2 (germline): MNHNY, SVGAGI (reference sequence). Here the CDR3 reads CASSYKGLHYGYTF. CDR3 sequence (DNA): TGTGCCAGCAGTTATAAGGGGCTTCACTATGGCTACACCTTC.

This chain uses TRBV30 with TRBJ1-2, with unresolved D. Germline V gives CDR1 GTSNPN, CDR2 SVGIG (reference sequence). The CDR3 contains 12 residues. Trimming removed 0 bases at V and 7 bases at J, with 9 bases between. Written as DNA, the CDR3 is TGTGCCTGGAGTGTTCGGGGAGGTGGCTACACCTTC. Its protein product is CAWSVRGGGYTF.

CDR3 residues: CASSPDLSVTQYF. DNA for the CDR3: TGTGCCAGCAGTCCCGACCTGAGCGTGACGCAGTATTTT. The rearrangement joins TRBV7-8 to TRBJ2-3, with no clear D. The CDR3 sequence is 13 residues long. V shed 6 bases and J shed 9 bases, with 16 bases lying between them. Germline CDR1 reads SGHVS; CDR2 reads FQNEAQ.

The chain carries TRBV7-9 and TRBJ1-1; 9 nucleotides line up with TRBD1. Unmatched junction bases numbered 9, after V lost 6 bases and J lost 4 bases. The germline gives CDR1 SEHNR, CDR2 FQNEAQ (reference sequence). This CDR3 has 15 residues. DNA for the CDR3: TGTGCCAGCAGTTCAACAGGGGGCTTGAGCACTGAAGCTTTCTTT. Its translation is CASSSTGGLSTEAFF.

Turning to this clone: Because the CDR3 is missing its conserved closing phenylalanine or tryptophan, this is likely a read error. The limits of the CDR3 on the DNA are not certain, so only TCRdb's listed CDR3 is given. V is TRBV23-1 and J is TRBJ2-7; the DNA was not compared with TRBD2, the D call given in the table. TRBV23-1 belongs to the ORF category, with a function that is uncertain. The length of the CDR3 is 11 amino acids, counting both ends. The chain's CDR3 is CASSLLARGKR.